This T cell receptor (beta chain) was identified during a study of a mutant IDH1 vaccine in newly diagnosed glioma. A remark on this clone: The antigen remains undetermined.

As for time point: week 35, safety follow-up. A 20-mer mutant IDH1 peptide at 300 ug was injected subcutaneously with topical imiquimod. The donors had new WHO grade 3 or 4 astrocytomas; these were IDH1-mutant and ATRX-lost. Here immunoSEQ multiplex PCR was the method, and the copy in TCRdb shows in-frame clones only, minus some. The sample contains 60,000 to 65,000 clones, roughly 76% of which appear only once. The CDR3 is 15 amino acids. Germline assignment: CDR1 LNHDA and CDR2 SQIVND (reference sequence). V was trimmed by 1 base and J by 3 bases, leaving 10 bases between them. V gene TRBV19 combines with J gene TRBJ2-1; perhaps TRBD2 as D (5 bases). The source is a man aged 35-49 years with glioma. The source was PBMCs, collected from a glioma patient whose treatment included an IDH1 peptide vaccine. The CDR3, as DNA: TGTGCCAGTAGTATAGGCAGCGGAGGCTACAATGAGCAGTTCTTC. Amino acid sequence: CASSIGSGGYNEQFF.